This TCR delta chain comes out of a study of human gamma delta and Vdelta1 T cells (dated by TCRdb to 2016 to 2019). About the investigation overall: Delta One T cells, Vd1+ gamma-delta T cells, were investigated in the study as cytotoxic effectors against acute myeloid leukemia.

Library preparation employed PCR. The sequencing machine was an Illumina MiSeq. Clones were re-identified by TCRdb from the public reads with CATT, and rows with the same DNA were merged. This sample gives 13,000 or so delta-chain clones in total; approximately 51% of them show up just once. The top ten constitute less than 1.6% of the sample. On this clone: Its antigen remains unidentified. The record has no base qualities; no much larger clone is one base away.

The germline V gene supplies CDR1 TSWWSYY and CDR2 QGS. The CDR3 covers 23 residues, taking in both the cysteine and the phenylalanine. CDR3 DNA only is kept here, 69 bases in frame from base 1. Unmatched junction bases come to 31, with V trimmed by 3 bases and J by 7 bases. On the study overall, not on this receptor specifically: Delta One T cells were reported as polyclonal and as showing broad cytotoxic targeting of acute myeloid leukemia.

The chain employs TRDV1 and TRDJ1; 11 nucleotides in the junction match TRDD3. The material sequenced was Vdelta1 gamma-delta T cells from blood grown in culture (DOT cells). In light of the paper, this sample's cell subset or site label describes: Delta One T cells, in vitro expanded/differentiated Vd1+ gamma-delta T cells. The source is a human donor in good health. The CDR3 protein sequence reads: CALGELPAGFHFGGYAYQGKLIF. The DNA reads TGTGCTCTTGGGGAGTTACCCGCGGGGTTCCACTTTGGGGGATACGCGTATCAGGGTAAACTCATCTTT.